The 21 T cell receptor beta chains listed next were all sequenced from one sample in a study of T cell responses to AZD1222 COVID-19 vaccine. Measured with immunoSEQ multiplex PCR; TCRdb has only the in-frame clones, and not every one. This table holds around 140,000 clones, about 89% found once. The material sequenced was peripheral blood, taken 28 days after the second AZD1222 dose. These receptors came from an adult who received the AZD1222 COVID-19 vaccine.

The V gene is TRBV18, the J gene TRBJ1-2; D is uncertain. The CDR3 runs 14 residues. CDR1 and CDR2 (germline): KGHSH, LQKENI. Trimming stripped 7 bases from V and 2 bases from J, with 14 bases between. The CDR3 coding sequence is TGTGCCAGCTTCATCTCGGGAATCAACTATGGCTACACCTTC. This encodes CASFISGINYGYTF.

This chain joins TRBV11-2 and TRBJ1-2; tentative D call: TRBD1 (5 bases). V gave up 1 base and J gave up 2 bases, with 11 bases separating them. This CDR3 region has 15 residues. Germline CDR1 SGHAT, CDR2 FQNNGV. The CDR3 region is CASSLAPGDNYGYTF. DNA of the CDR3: TGTGCCAGCAGCTTAGCCCCGGGGGACAACTATGGCTACACCTTC.

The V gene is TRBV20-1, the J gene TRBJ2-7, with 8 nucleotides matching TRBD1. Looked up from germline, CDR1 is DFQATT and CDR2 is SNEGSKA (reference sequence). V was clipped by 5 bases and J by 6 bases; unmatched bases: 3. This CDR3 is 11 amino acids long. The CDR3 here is CSAVTGVEQYF. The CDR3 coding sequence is TGCAGTGCTGTGACAGGGGTCGAGCAGTACTTC.

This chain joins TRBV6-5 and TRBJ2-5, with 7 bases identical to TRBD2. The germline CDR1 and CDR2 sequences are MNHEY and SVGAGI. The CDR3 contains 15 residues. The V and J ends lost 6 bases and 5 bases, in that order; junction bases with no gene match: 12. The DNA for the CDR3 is TGTGCCAGCAGCACAGAGGCGGGAGTAAGGGAGACCCAGTACTTC. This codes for CASSTEAGVRETQYF.

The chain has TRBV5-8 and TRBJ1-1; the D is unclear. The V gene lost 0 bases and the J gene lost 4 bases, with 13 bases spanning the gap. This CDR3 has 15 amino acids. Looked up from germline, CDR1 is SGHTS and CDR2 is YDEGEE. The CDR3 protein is CASSLGAATSTEAFF. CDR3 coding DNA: TGTGCCAGCAGCTTGGGGGCAGCCACGAGCACTGAAGCTTTCTTT.

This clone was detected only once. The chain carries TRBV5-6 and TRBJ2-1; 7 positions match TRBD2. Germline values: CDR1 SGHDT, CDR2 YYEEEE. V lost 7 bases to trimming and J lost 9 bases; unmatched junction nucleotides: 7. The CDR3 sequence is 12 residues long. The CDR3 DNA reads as TGTGCCAGCGGACTAGGGGCCGGTGAGCAGTTCTTC. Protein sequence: CASGLGAGEQFF.

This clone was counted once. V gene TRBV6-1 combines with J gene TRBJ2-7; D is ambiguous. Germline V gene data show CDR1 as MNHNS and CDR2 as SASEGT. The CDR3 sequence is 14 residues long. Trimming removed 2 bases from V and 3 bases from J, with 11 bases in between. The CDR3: CASSELGRLYEQYF. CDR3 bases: TGTGCCAGCAGTGAACTAGGGCGGCTCTACGAGCAGTACTTC.

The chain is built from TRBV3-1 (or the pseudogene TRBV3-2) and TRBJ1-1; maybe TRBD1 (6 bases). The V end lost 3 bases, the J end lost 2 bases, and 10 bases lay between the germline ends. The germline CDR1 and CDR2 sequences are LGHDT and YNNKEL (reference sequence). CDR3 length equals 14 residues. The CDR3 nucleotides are TGTGCCAGCAGCCAGGACAGACCCAACACTGAAGCTTTCTTT. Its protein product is CASSQDRPNTEAFF.

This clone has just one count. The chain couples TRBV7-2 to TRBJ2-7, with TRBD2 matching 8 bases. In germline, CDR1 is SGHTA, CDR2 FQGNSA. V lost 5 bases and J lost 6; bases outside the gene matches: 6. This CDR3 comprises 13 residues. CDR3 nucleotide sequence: TGTGCCAGCAGCAACGCACTAGCGGTCGAGCAGTACTTC. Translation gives CASSNALAVEQYF.

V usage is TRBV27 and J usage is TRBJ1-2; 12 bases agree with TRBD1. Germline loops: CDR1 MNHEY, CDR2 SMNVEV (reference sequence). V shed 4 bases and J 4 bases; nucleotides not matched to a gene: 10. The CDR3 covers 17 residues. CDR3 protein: CASSSRDRGRGGYGYTF. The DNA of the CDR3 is TGTGCCAGCAGTTCTCGGGACAGGGGGCGAGGGGGCTATGGCTACACCTTC.

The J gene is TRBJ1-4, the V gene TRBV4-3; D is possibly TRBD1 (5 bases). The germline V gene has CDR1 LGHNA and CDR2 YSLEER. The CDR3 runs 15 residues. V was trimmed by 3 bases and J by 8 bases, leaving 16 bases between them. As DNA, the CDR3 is TGCGCCAGCAGCCATGACCTCCGGACACTGGAAAAACTGTTTTTT. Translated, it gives CASSHDLRTLEKLFF.

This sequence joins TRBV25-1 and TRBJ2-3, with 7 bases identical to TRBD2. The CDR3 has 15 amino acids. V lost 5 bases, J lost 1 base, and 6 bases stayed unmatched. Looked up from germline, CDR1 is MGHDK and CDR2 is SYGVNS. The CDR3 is CASSRLALGTDTQYF. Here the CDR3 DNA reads TGTGCCAGCAGTAGACTAGCTTTGGGCACAGATACGCAGTATTTT.

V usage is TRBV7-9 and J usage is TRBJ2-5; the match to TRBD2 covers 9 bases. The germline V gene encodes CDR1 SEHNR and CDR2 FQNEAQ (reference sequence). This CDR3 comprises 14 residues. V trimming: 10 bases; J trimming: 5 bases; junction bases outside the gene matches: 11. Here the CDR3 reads CATQGLATWETQYF. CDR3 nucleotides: TGTGCCACACAAGGACTAGCGACCTGGGAGACCCAGTACTTC.

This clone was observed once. CDR3 DNA sequence: TGTGCCATCAGTGGGGACAGGGAAGAGACCCAGTACTTC. As protein: CAISGDREETQYF. The chain combines TRBV10-3 with TRBJ2-5; TRBD1 matches 9 bases. Germline CDR1 is ENHRY and CDR2 is SYGVKD. The CDR3 loop spans 13 amino acids. J gave up 3 bases and V 4 bases, and 0 bases lay outside the gene matches.

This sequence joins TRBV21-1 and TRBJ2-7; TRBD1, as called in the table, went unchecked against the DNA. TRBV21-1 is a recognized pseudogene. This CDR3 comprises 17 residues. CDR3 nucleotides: TGTGCCAGCAGCAAAGAGGTTCGAAAGACAGGGCCCTACGAGCAGTACTTC. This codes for CASSKEVRKTGPYEQYF.

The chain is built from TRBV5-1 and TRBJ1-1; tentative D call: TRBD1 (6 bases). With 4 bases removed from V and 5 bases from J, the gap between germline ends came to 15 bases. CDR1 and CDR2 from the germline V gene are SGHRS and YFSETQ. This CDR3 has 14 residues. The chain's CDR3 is CASSGGGRETEAFF. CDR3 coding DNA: TGCGCCAGCAGCGGTGGGGGGCGGGAGACTGAAGCTTTCTTT.

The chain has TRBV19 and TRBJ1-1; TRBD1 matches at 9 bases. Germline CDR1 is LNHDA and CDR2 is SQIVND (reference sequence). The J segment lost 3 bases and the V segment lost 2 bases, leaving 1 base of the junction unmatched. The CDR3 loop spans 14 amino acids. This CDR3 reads CASSIRDRDTEAFF. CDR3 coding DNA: TGTGCCAGTAGTATAAGGGACAGGGACACTGAAGCTTTCTTT.

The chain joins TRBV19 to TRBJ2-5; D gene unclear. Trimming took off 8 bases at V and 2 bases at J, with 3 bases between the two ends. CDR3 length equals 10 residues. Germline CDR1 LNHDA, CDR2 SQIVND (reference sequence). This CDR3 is CASGQETQYF. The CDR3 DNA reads TGTGCCAGTGGACAAGAGACCCAGTACTTC. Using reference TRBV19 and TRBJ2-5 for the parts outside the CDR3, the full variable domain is DGGITQSPKYLFRKEGQNVTLSCEQNLNHDAMYWYRQDPGQGLRLIYYSQIVNDFQKGDIAEGYSVSREKKESFPLTVTSAQKNPTAFYLCASGQETQYFGPGTRLLVL.

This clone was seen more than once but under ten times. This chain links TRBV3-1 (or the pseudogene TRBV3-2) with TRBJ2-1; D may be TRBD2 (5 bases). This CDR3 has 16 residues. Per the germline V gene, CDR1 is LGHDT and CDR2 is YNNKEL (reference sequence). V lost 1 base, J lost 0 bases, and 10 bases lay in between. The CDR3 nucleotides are TGTGCCAGCAGCCAAGGGAACCTAGCCTCCTACAATGAGCAGTTCTTC. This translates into CASSQGNLASYNEQFF.

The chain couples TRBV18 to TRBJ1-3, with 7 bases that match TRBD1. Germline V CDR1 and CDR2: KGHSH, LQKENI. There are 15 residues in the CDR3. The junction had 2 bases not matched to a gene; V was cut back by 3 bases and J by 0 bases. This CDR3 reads CASSPGTASGNTIYF. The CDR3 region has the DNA TGTGCCAGCTCACCCGGGACAGCCTCTGGAAACACCATATATTTT.

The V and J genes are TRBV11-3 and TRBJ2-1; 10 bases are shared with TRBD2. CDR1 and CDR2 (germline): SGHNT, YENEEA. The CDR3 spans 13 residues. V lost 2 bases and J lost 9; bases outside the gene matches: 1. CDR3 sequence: CASSLIAGGEQFF. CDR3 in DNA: TGTGCCAGCAGCTTAATAGCGGGAGGTGAGCAGTTCTTC. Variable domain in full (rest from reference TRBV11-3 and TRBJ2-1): EAGVVQSPRYKIIEKKQPVAFWCNPISGHNTLYWYLQNLGQGPELLIRYENEEAVDDSQLPKDRFSAERLKGVDSTLKIQPAELGDSAVYLCASSLIAGGEQFFGPGTRLTVL.